This TCR beta chain was found in a study of response to subunit inactivated influenza vaccine. Using its own MiXCR run on the RT-PCR reads, TCRdb lists one record per CDR3 protein. The table shows about 650,000 distinct CDR3 sequences, with 15% to 17% occurring only once. This clonotype was counted ten times or more. The J segment lost 4 bases and the V segment lost 6 bases, leaving 6 bases of the junction unmatched. The CDR3 is 14 amino acids. Germline loops: CDR1 LNHDA, CDR2 SQIVND (reference sequence). The V and J genes are TRBV19 and TRBJ2-3, with 8 bases that match TRBD1. This sequence was found in a man aged 50-59 years who received an inactivated influenza vaccine. This specimen was PBMCs from blood, taken 12 days after vaccination. CDR3 protein: CASRPDRASDTQYF. The DNA of the CDR3 is TGTGCCAGTAGACCGGACAGGGCGTCAGATACGCAGTATTTT. The whole variable domain, remainder taken from reference TRBV19 and TRBJ2-3, is DGGITQSPKYLFRKEGQNVTLSCEQNLNHDAMYWYRQDPGQGLRLIYYSQIVNDFQKGDIAEGYSVSREKKESFPLTVTSAQKNPTAFYLCASRPDRASDTQYFGPGTRLTVL.